This T cell receptor beta chain was profiled in a study of blood T cell repertoires in COVID-19. The repertoire was sequenced with immunoSEQ multiplex PCR; TCRdb's copy has only in-frame clones and lacks some. The table has 250,000 or so clones, approximately 85% seen once; the top ten hold roughly 2%. This clone was observed a few times. The sample was PBMCs or T cells enriched from blood (not recorded which). The sequence came from a woman aged 45-65 years who had recovered from COVID-19.

CDR3 residues: CASSRAGGAEQPQHF. In DNA, the CDR3 is TGTGCCAGCAGCCGGGCGGGGGGCGCGGAGCAGCCCCAGCATTTT. V is TRBV27 and J is TRBJ1-5, with D perhaps TRBD1 (6 bases). Deletions cut 6 bases from V and 7 bases from J, with 19 bases between. The CDR3 covers 15 residues. Germline-derived CDR1 and CDR2 are MNHEY and SMNVEV (reference sequence).